These 29 T cell receptor beta chains came from one sample sequenced in a study of shared clonotypes between healthy human individuals. Clones were sequenced by immunoSEQ multiplex PCR, and TCRdb holds only the in-frame ones, with some missing. The data contain roughly 2,300,000 clones, approximately 90% of them singletons. The sequenced sample was naive CD4+ T cells from PBMCs. Subset in this sample: CD45RA+ positively selected. The receptors derive from a man between 18 and 29 years old in good health. Some clones in this sample may be carry-over from other donors' samples.

The chain uses TRBV10-3 and TRBJ1-4; possibly TRBD1 for D (5 bases). V shed 4 bases and J shed 5 bases, with 14 bases lying between them. This CDR3 contains 15 residues. From germline, CDR1 is ENHRY and CDR2 SYGVKD. CDR3 region: CAISAQAGRNEKLFF. CDR3 DNA sequence: TGTGCCATCAGTGCCCAGGCAGGGAGGAATGAAAAACTGTTTTTT.

The chain combines TRBV6-6 with TRBJ1-3, with D maybe TRBD1 (5 bases). The CDR3 is 13 residues long. Germline V gene sequence: CDR1 MNHNY, CDR2 SVGAGI (reference sequence). Trimming removed 8 bases at V and 2 bases at J, with 10 bases between. CDR3 DNA sequence: TGTGCCAGCTCCGGGGGTACTGGAAACACCATATATTTT. It codes for CASSGGTGNTIYF.

As concerns this clone: Relative to the germline gene, one junction end is altered; a read error may explain this. The chain joins TRBV2 to TRBJ2-7, with TRBD1 matching 8 bases. This CDR3 contains 11 residues. CDR1 and CDR2 from the germline V gene are SNHLY and FYNNEI. The CDR3 bases are TGTGCCAGCAGTTCCTGGGACAGGTGCGGCTTC. Translated: CASSSWDRCGF.

The chain has TRBV11-2 and TRBJ2-5, with 8 bases identical to TRBD2. The J call is in doubt because the DNA end fits TRBJ2-7 better. The CDR3 contains 16 residues. Per the germline V gene, CDR1 is SGHAT and CDR2 is FQNNGV. The DNA of the CDR3 is TGTGCCAGCAGCCCCACTCGGGGCGGGAGGTCTTACGAGCAGTACTTC. It yields the protein CASSPTRGGRSYEQYF.

This rearrangement joins TRBV18 to TRBJ1-3; unclear D gene. The CDR3 sequence is 13 residues long. V lost 5 bases to trimming and J lost 3 bases, with 8 bases between them. Germline values: CDR1 KGHSH, CDR2 LQKENI. The CDR3 region has the DNA TGTGCCAGCTCAAACGACGTTGGAAACACCATATATTTT. Translated: CASSNDVGNTIYF. The variable domain in full, completed from reference TRBV18 and TRBJ1-3, reads NAGVMQNPRHLVRRRGQEARLRCSPMKGHSHVYWYRQLPEEGLKFMVYLQKENIIDESGMPKERFSAEFPKEGPSILRIQQVVRGDSAAYFCASSNDVGNTIYFGEGSWLTVV.

This clone was observed once. The V gene is TRBV7-9, the J gene TRBJ2-2, with D perhaps matching TRBD1 or TRBD2 (6 bases each). Germline values: CDR1 SEHNR, CDR2 FQNEAQ (reference sequence). V shed 3 bases and J shed 3 bases, with 20 bases lying between them. The CDR3 contains 18 residues. The CDR3 nucleotides are TGTGCCAGCAGCTTCCCTTCGGGCAGGGGAGGCGACACCGGGGAGCTGTTTTTT. Amino acids: CASSFPSGRGGDTGELFF.

The chain has TRBV5-4 and TRBJ2-7; D is unresolved. Looked up from germline, CDR1 is SGHNT and CDR2 is YYREEE (reference sequence). V was cut by 8 bases and J by 7 bases, with 19 bases left in between. CDR3 length: 13 amino acids. CDR3 bases: TGTGCCAGTCGGTTGGGCACGAAAGATGAGCAGTACTTC. Its translation: CASRLGTKDEQYF.

The V call is TRBV7-2, the J call TRBJ2-3; D is uncertain. The CDR3 sequence is 15 residues long. Germline CDR1 is SGHTA and CDR2 is FQGNSA. V was shortened by 1 base and J by 2 bases, with 10 bases between the two germline ends. CDR3 residues: CASSLGGFPTDTQYF. For the CDR3, the DNA is TGTGCCAGCAGCTTAGGCGGTTTCCCCACAGATACGCAGTATTTT.

The V call is TRBV7-3, the J call TRBJ2-1; 7 bases align to TRBD2. The CDR3 runs to 15 residues. J was trimmed by 3 bases and V by 2 bases; bases with no gene match: 4. Germline V CDR1 and CDR2: SGHTA, FQGTGA. The CDR3 nucleotides are TGTGCCAGCAGCTTAGGCGGGAGTATCTACAATGAGCAGTTCTTC. As protein: CASSLGGSIYNEQFF.

The rearrangement links TRBV4-2 to TRBJ2-5, with D possibly being TRBD2 (5 bases). V lost 1 base and J lost 1, with 10 bases in between. Germline CDR1 reads LGHNA; CDR2 reads YNFKEQ. The CDR3 totals 15 residues. The CDR3 DNA reads as TGTGCCAGCAGCCAAGGGTCGGCGGGCCAAGAGACCCAGTACTTC. Residues: CASSQGSAGQETQYF.

J is TRBJ2-1 and V is TRBV7-9, with D possibly being TRBD1 (6 bases). In germline, CDR1 is SEHNR, CDR2 FQNEAQ (reference sequence). There are 16 residues in the CDR3. Trimming left V 7 bases short and J 2 bases short, with 18 bases between. CDR3 amino acids: CASTIPGTTTYNEQFF. The CDR3 DNA sequence: TGTGCCAGCACCATTCCCGGGACAACTACCTACAATGAGCAGTTCTTC.

This clone was observed a few times. The rearrangement links TRBV9 to TRBJ2-2; D gene uncertain. The CDR3 runs to 17 residues. Per the germline V gene, CDR1 is SGDLS and CDR2 is YYNGEE. The ends were cut back, 0 bases at V and 0 bases at J, with 12 bases in the middle. The CDR3 nucleotides read TGTGCCAGCAGCGTAGTTCCCCTAGGCGCGAACACCGGGGAGCTGTTTTTT. It specifies CASSVVPLGANTGELFF. Full variable domain (rest looked up from reference TRBV9 and TRBJ2-2): DSGVTQTPKHLITATGQRVTLRCSPRSGDLSVYWYQQSLDQGLQFLIQYYNGEERAKGNILERFSAQQFPDLHSELNLSSLELGDSALYFCASSVVPLGANTGELFFGEGSRLTVL.

The chain has TRBV28 and TRBJ1-2; D gene ambiguous. This CDR3 is built from 15 residues. Trimming removed 9 bases at V and 3 bases at J, with 20 bases between. Germline V CDR1 and CDR2: MDHEN, SYDVKM. The CDR3 DNA sequence: TGTGCCAGTCTTTCAATCCGCGGTGGATACTATGGCTACACCTTC. It specifies CASLSIRGGYYGYTF.

This chain links TRBV7-9 with TRBJ1-2, with 9 bases fitting TRBD1. Germline lookup yields CDR1 SEHNR and CDR2 FQNEAQ (reference sequence). The junction had 14 bases not matched to a gene; V was cut back by 3 bases and J by 6 bases. There are 17 residues in the CDR3. CDR3: CASSFLRTGVLNDGYTF. In DNA form, the CDR3 reads TGTGCCAGCAGCTTCCTTCGGACAGGGGTTTTGAACGATGGCTACACCTTC.

V and J are TRBV30 and TRBJ2-1; 8 nucleotides match TRBD2. V was clipped by 2 bases and J by 6 bases; unmatched bases: 9. This CDR3 spans 15 amino acids. Germline-derived CDR1 and CDR2 are GTSNPN and SVGIG (reference sequence). As DNA, the CDR3 is TGTGCCTGGAGTAAGAAAAGCGGGAGCGGCAATGAGCAGTTCTTC. It specifies CAWSKKSGSGNEQFF.

The count of this clone is one. The chain joins TRBV11-2 to TRBJ1-2; TRBD1 agrees at 8 bases. Germline loops: CDR1 SGHAT, CDR2 FQNNGV. J was trimmed by 6 bases and V by 4 bases; bases with no gene match: 13. The CDR3 consists of 16 residues. DNA of the CDR3: TGTGCCAGCAGCTCTACACAGGGGGATTTTCGAAATGGCTACACCTTC. It is translated as CASSSTQGDFRNGYTF.

This sequence joins TRBV27 and TRBJ2-3; D is ambiguous. V gave up 3 bases and J gave up 4 bases, with 11 bases separating them. The CDR3 spans 14 residues. The V gene's germline CDR1 is MNHEY and CDR2 SMNVEV (reference sequence). The CDR3 protein is CASSFRSVADTQYF. CDR3 in DNA: TGTGCCAGCAGTTTCAGGTCCGTTGCAGATACGCAGTATTTT.

This sequence joins TRBV7-2 and TRBJ2-1, with D unclear. V dropped 5 bases and J dropped 4 bases, with 12 bases sitting between them. The CDR3 has 14 residues. Germline V CDR1 and CDR2: SGHTA, FQGNSA. In nucleotides, the CDR3 is TGTGCCAGCAGCCGGATTTCCTCTTACAATGAGCAGTTCTTC. It encodes CASSRISSYNEQFF.

The chain links TRBV2 to TRBJ2-7; possible D gene TRBD2, 6 bases. The ends were cut back, 7 bases at V and 9 bases at J, with 22 bases in the middle. CDR1 and CDR2 (germline): SNHLY, FYNNEI. The CDR3 sequence is 14 residues long. The CDR3, as DNA: TGTGCCAGCACCGATAACCTAGCGAGCGTGGGGCAGTACTTC. This translates into CASTDNLASVGQYF.

The rearrangement links TRBV7-2 to TRBJ1-2; 11 bases align to TRBD1. The CDR3 contains 17 residues. Germline loops: CDR1 SGHTA, CDR2 FQGNSA. The V and J ends lost 2 bases and 4 bases, in that order; junction bases with no gene match: 9. The CDR3 nucleotides read TGTGCCAGCAGCTTAACCGGGACAGGGGGGACTTTCTATGGCTACACCTTC. The encoded protein is CASSLTGTGGTFYGYTF.

The chain has TRBV5-4 and TRBJ2-2; TRBD2 might be the D (5 bases). V was clipped by 1 base and J by 6 bases, with 13 bases between them. The CDR3 loop spans 15 amino acids. CDR1 is SGHNT and CDR2 is YYREEE in the germline V gene (reference sequence). CDR3 region: CASSLKSGGPGELFF. Written as DNA, the CDR3 is TGTGCCAGCAGCTTGAAGAGCGGTGGGCCCGGGGAGCTGTTTTTT. The full variable domain, its missing parts supplied by reference TRBV5-4 and TRBJ2-2, is ETGVTQSPTHLIKTRGQQVTLRCSSQSGHNTVSWYQQALGQGPQFIFQYYREEENGRGNFPPRFSGLQFPNYSSELNVNALELDDSALYLCASSLKSGGPGELFFGEGSRLTVL.

This chain uses TRBV6-5 with TRBJ2-5, with D maybe TRBD2 (6 bases). The V gene lost 1 base and the J gene lost 0 bases, with 12 bases spanning the gap. Germline CDR1 is MNHEY and CDR2 is SVGAGI. The CDR3 has 16 amino acids. The CDR3 is CASSYLFRDYQETQYF. The CDR3 region has the DNA TGTGCCAGCAGTTACTTATTCAGGGACTACCAAGAGACCCAGTACTTC.

This chain joins TRBV5-1 and TRBJ2-7; TRBD1 aligns across 10 bases. This CDR3 has 15 residues. From germline, CDR1 is SGHRS and CDR2 YFSETQ. V was clipped by 4 bases and J by 5 bases; unmatched bases: 9. The CDR3 DNA reads TGCGCCAGCAGCCCTAAGACAGGGGGCATCAACGAGCAGTACTTC. This sequence encodes CASSPKTGGINEQYF.

V and J are TRBV7-9 and TRBJ2-2; TRBD1 might be the D (6 bases). The CDR3 is 15 residues long. Trimming took 5 bases from V and 6 from J, leaving 16 bases between them. CDR1 and CDR2 (germline): SEHNR, FQNEAQ (reference sequence). The CDR3 region is CASSPRGGEAGELFF. CDR3 nucleotides: TGTGCCAGCAGCCCACGTGGGGGCGAGGCCGGGGAGCTGTTTTTT.

The chain joins TRBV9 to TRBJ2-1; D possibly uses TRBD1 or TRBD2 (6 bases each). V was cut by 6 bases and J by 7 bases, with 17 bases left in between. The germline CDR1 and CDR2 sequences are SGDLS and YYNGEE. This CDR3 spans 14 amino acids. CDR3 DNA: TGTGCCAGCACCGCTGGAGGGGGAAGGAATGAGCAGTTCTTC. It codes for CASTAGGGRNEQFF.

The count of this clone is one. This chain uses TRBV6-5 with TRBJ2-4; 9 bases are a match to TRBD1. V trimming: 2 bases; J trimming: 6 bases; junction bases outside the gene matches: 5. The germline V gene has CDR1 MNHEY and CDR2 SVGAGI. This CDR3 contains 15 residues. The CDR3 reads CASSYEQGAANIQYF. The CDR3 coding sequence is TGTGCCAGCAGTTACGAACAGGGGGCGGCAAACATTCAGTACTTC.

The chain is built from TRBV2 and TRBJ2-7; 9 nucleotides align to TRBD1. Germline V CDR1 and CDR2: SNHLY, FYNNEI. The CDR3 has 15 residues. After removal of 7 bases from V and 5 bases from J, the junction contained 12 bases not matched to a gene. CDR3: CASTPGTGRMNEQYF. The DNA for the CDR3 is TGTGCCAGCACCCCCGGGACAGGGAGAATGAACGAGCAGTACTTC.

The genes are TRBV1 and TRBJ2-3; the D call of TRBD2 is as the table states it, not checked on the DNA. TRBV1 is a recognized pseudogene. The CDR3 loop spans 16 amino acids. CDR3 coding DNA: TGCACCAGCAGCCCTATAGCGGGTCTCAGCACAGATACGCAGTATTTT. Protein product: CTSSPIAGLSTDTQYF.

The CDR3 sequence: CASSSGQYQETQYF. The CDR3 DNA reads as TGTGCCAGCAGTTCGGGACAGTACCAAGAGACCCAGTACTTC. The rearrangement links TRBV6-5 to TRBJ2-5; 7 nucleotides match TRBD1. Germline CDR1 is MNHEY and CDR2 is SVGAGI. The V gene end was trimmed by 4 bases and the J gene end by 0 bases; junction bases not matched to a gene: 2. This CDR3 region has 14 residues.